Below, one TCR beta chain is given with its context. Its antigen is undetermined. Sequencing was performed with immunoSEQ multiplex PCR; in TCRdb, only in-frame clones are kept and a portion is missing. In the table there are roughly 120,000 clones, 90% of which are singletons. This sample is drawn from a study of T cell clones after liver transplantation. Study details: A pre-transplant mixed lymphocyte reaction with TCRbeta sequencing defined graft-donor-reactive clones followed in post-transplant blood. Draws occurred before transplant, before withdrawal, and after complete or failed withdrawal.

Unstimulated PBMCs were sorted into CD3+CD4+ and CD3+CD8+ populations. The J segment lost 2 bases and the V segment lost 7 bases, leaving 8 bases of the junction unmatched. The CDR3 covers 15 residues. Looked up from germline, CDR1 is ENHRY and CDR2 is SYGVKD. General study findings and limits: Circulating graft-donor-reactive CD4 TCRbeta sequences fell significantly post-transplant in 5 of 8 subjects.

The clonotype originates from a human patient who received a liver transplant. Some T cells may be supplied by the graft donor. The V gene is TRBV10-3, the J gene TRBJ2-5; TRBD1 agrees at 9 bases. Sequencing was performed on CD4+ T cells from blood, taken 12 months after liver transplant. The CDR3 DNA follows: TGTGCCATCAATTCGGGACAGGGTGGTCAAGAGACCCAGTACTTC. It is translated as CAINSGQGGQETQYF.